This T cell receptor (beta chain) was sequenced during a study of human T cells and chemical hapten exposure. As for the study in general: Per-sample variation in TCR yield stemmed mainly from small pooled library volume differences.

This sample's time point: patch test 1, 2 weeks after DPC sensitization. Described treatment: therapeutic diphenylcyclopropenone sensitization with weekly scalp DPC. The CDR3 is made up of 12 amino acids. In germline, CDR1 is MNHEY, CDR2 SVGEGT. Trimming stripped 5 bases from V and 7 bases from J, with 12 bases between. TCRdb reanalysed the RACE reads using MiXCR and keeps one entry per CDR3 protein. The table shows nearly 350,000 distinct CDR3 sequences, with roughly 6.9% occurring only once. This TCR was sampled from a woman between 18 and 30 years old with alopecia areata. Some clones in this sample may be carry-over from other donors' samples. The chain uses TRBV6-2 or TRBV6-3 and TRBJ2-7, with D possibly matching TRBD2 (5 bases). The specimen comprised whole blood, sampled in connection with sensitization to the hapten diphenylcyclopropenone (DPC). The CDR3, as DNA: TGTGCCAGCAGTCGAGGGCCCGTTGAGCAGTACTTC. Translation: CASSRGPVEQYF.